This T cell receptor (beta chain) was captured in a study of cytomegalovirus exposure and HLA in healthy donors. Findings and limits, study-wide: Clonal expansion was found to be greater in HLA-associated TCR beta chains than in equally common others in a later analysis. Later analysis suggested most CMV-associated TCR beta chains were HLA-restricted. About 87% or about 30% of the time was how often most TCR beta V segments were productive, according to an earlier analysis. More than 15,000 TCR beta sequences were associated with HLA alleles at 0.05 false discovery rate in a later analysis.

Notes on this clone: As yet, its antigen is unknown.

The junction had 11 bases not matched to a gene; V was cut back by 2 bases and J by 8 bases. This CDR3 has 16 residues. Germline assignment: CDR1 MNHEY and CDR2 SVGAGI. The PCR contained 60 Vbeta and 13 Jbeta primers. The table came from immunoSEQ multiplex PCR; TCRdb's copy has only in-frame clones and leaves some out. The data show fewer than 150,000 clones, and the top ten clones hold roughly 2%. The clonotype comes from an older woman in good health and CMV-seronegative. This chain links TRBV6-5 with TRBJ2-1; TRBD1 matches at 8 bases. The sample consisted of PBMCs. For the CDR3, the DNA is TGTGCCAGCAGTTACCACCCGACCCAGGGGGCGTATGAGCAGTTCTTC. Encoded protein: CASSYHPTQGAYEQFF.